The rows below give T cell receptor beta chains drawn from one sample of a study of post-analysis software for immune sequencing data. In TCRdb, the PCR reads were re-called with MiXCR into one record per CDR3 protein. The sample carries roughly 410,000 distinct CDR3 sequences, approximately 33% recorded once. The specimen sequenced was blood. These receptors all stem from a girl aged 5-17 years with multiple sclerosis. Each CDR3 is given with its conserved first and last residue. A D gene is named only where the DNA matches it firmly. Only part of the rows carry a size: once, few, many, or a class if the clone is expanded.

TRBV24-1	.	14	.	TRBJ2-3	TGTGCCACCAGTGATTTCCGGACAGAAGATACGCAGTATTTT	CATSDFRTEDTQYF
TRBV4-1	.	19	.	TRBJ2-6	TGCGCCAGCAGCCAAGGCTTCATTCCCATTCACTCTGGGGCCAACGTCCTGACTTTC	CASSQGFIPIHSGANVLTF
TRBV5-1	.	15	.	TRBJ1-1	TGCGCCAGCGGCAGAGGACAGTCCTTGAACACTGAAGCTTTCTTT	CASGRGQSLNTEAFF
TRBV12-3/TRBV12-4	.	13	few	TRBJ2-7	TGTGCCAGCAGGGACGGGAACTCCTACGAGCAGTACTTC	CASRDGNSYEQYF
TRBV7-2	.	12	.	TRBJ2-2	TGTGCCAGCAGCTACGTGTCCGGGGAGCTGTTTTTT	CASSYVSGELFF
TRBV6-5	.	12	.	TRBJ1-1	TGTGCCGTACGAACCGCGCGGAAAAAAGCTTTCTTT	CAVRTARKKAFF
TRBV18	TRBD2	14	many	TRBJ2-7	TGTGCCAGCTCACTCCAGCGGGGGACCTACGAGCAGTACTTC	CASSLQRGTYEQYF
TRBV29-1	.	14	.	TRBJ2-7	TGCAGCGTAGAAAAGGACAAAGGAATAGACGAGCAGTACTTC	CSVEKDKGIDEQYF
TRBV20-1	.	13	few	TRBJ2-7	TGCAGTGCTAGACAGGGGGGGTTGAACGAGCAGTACTTC	CSARQGGLNEQYF
TRBV6-5	.	14	.	TRBJ1-4	TGTGCCAGCAGCCGACGGAACACGAATGAAAAACTGTTTTTT	CASSRRNTNEKLFF
TRBV11-1	.	16	.	TRBJ2-5	TGTGCCAGCAGCCCCTCGGTGGTCGGCGGTCAAGAGACCCAGTACTTC	CASSPSVVGGQETQYF
TRBV9	TRBD1	16	.	TRBJ1-4	TGTGCCAGCAGCGCGGGACAGGGGGCCCGATGGGAAAAACTGTTTTTT	CASSAGQGARWEKLFF
TRBV11-2	.	13	.	TRBJ2-3	TGTGCCAGCAACTCCTGGGTTACAGATACGCAGTATTTT	CASNSWVTDTQYF
TRBV28	.	12	.	TRBJ2-1	TGTGCCAGCAGTGATATGCCCAATGGGCAGTTCTTC	CASSDMPNGQFF
TRBV4-2	.	16	few	TRBJ2-5	TGTGCCAGCAGCCAAGATAGGAACAGGGGGGGAGAGACCCAGTACTTC	CASSQDRNRGGETQYF
TRBV5-1	.	14	once	TRBJ1-1	TGCGCCAGCAGCCCCCGGACGGAGGGGACTGAAGCTTTCTTT	CASSPRTEGTEAFF
TRBV19	.	14	few	TRBJ1-5	TGTGCCAGTAGTATAGTGACCGTAGGACAGCCCCAGCATTTT	CASSIVTVGQPQHF
TRBV24-1	TRBD1	14	.	TRBJ2-3	TGTGCCACTTCGGGGACAGGGGGGCACGGGGCGCAGTATTTT	CATSGTGGHGAQYF
TRBV6-5	.	16	few	TRBJ1-2	TGTGCCAGCAGTCGGACCGGGACACAAGCTAACTATGGCTACACCTTC	CASSRTGTQANYGYTF
TRBV3-1	TRBD1	15	.	TRBJ2-7	TGTGCCAGCAGCCAAACCAAGGCAGGGGGCTACGAGCAGTACTTC	CASSQTKAGGYEQYF
TRBV7-9	TRBD1	12	.	TRBJ2-1	TGTGCCAGCAGCATACGGACAGGAGAGCAGTTCTTC	CASSIRTGEQFF
TRBV29-1	.	14	.	TRBJ1-1	TGCAGCGTTGGACAGACGGACAGTAGAATAGGAGCTTTCTTT	CSVGQTDSRIGAFF
TRBV7-2	TRBD2	16	once	TRBJ2-1	TGTGCCAGCAGCTTTCAACGAGCGGGGGGGCTCAATGAGCAGTTCTTC	CASSFQRAGGLNEQFF
TRBV3-1	TRBD2	17	.	TRBJ2-6	TGTGCCAGCAGCCCCGAAGCGGGGTTACCTGGGGCCAACGTCCTGACTTTC	CASSPEAGLPGANVLTF
TRBV7-9	.	13	few	TRBJ2-5	TGTGCCAGCAGCTTAGGACTATACGAGACCCAGTACTTC	CASSLGLYETQYF
TRBV6-5	TRBD2	16	few	TRBJ2-1	TGTGCCAGCAGTTTCCTCACTAGCGGGGCCTTGAATGAGCAGTTCTTC	CASSFLTSGALNEQFF
TRBV3-1	.	14	.	TRBJ1-1	TGTGCCAGCAGCCAAGAGGGGTCGGACACTGAAGCTTTCTTT	CASSQEGSDTEAFF
TRBV6-5	.	15	.	TRBJ1-4	TGTGCCAGCAGTTACGGCGAGGACTCAGGTGAAAAACTGTTTTTT	CASSYGEDSGEKLFF
TRBV6-1	TRBD2	15	.	TRBJ2-7	TGTGCCAGCAGTGAACAGCTAGCGGGGGACTACGAGCAGTACTTC	CASSEQLAGDYEQYF
TRBV6-5	TRBD1	14	.	TRBJ2-1	TGTGCCAGCAGCCGACAGGGGGCGCGCAATGAGCAGTTCTTC	CASSRQGARNEQFF
TRBV12-3/TRBV12-4	.	13	few	TRBJ2-7	TGTGCCAGCAGAAAGACAGGTGCTCACGAGCAGTACTTC	CASRKTGAHEQYF
TRBV11-2	.	13	once	TRBJ2-7	TGTGCCAGCAGCCCCGGGGCCCCCTACGAGCAGTACTTC	CASSPGAPYEQYF
TRBV7-9	TRBD2	18	.	TRBJ2-1	TGTGCCAGCAGCCCGATAATTTCCAGCGGGGGGGCTATAACAGGGCAGTTCTTC	CASSPIISSGGAITGQFF
TRBV6-2/TRBV6-3	TRBD1	14	.	TRBJ1-4	TGTGCCAGCAGCGCACAGGGGCCAAATGAAAAACTGTTTTTT	CASSAQGPNEKLFF
TRBV6-6	.	15	few	TRBJ1-4	TGTGCCAGTGCCGGGGCCTCCTCAACTAATGAAAAACTGTTTTTT	CASAGASSTNEKLFF
TRBV28	.	18	few	TRBJ2-7	TGTGCCAGCAGTCCCATCACCCCGAGGGAGGAGGGCTCCTACGAGCAGTACTTC	CASSPITPREEGSYEQYF
TRBV5-1	TRBD2	18	few	TRBJ2-3	TGCGCCAGCAGCTCGCACCCTAGCGGGGGGCGGGTAACAGATACGCAGTATTTT	CASSSHPSGGRVTDTQYF
TRBV7-6	TRBD1	15	.	TRBJ2-7	TGTGCCAGCAGCTCCGGGACAGGGTTTTCCTACGAGCAGTACTTC	CASSSGTGFSYEQYF
TRBV7-6	.	15	few	TRBJ1-2	TGTGCCAGCAGCCTTAGAGGGGGGGCACTCTATGGCTACACCTTC	CASSLRGGALYGYTF
TRBV29-1	.	16	.	TRBJ2-1	TGCAGCGTTGAAGATAATGAAGGACTGCTATCCACTGAGCAGTTCTTC	CSVEDNEGLLSTEQFF
TRBV7-8	.	17	many	TRBJ2-7	TGTGCCAGCAGCTTAAGGCCGGGCAGGGGGGGCTCCTACGAGCAGTACTTC	CASSLRPGRGGSYEQYF